The next 25 T cell receptor beta chains were all read from a single sample in a study of T cells in Graves' hyperthyroidism and ophthalmopathy. RNA transcripts served as the template for amplifying TCR beta CDR3 regions. HTBI primers were the set used in a first-round RT-PCR of the TCR CDR3. TCRdb independently ran MiXCR on the multiplex PCR reads; one entry per CDR3 protein. The sample holds around 600,000 distinct CDR3 sequences, about 45% seen once. The sequenced material came from peripheral blood or thyroid tissue (not recorded which). The receptors derive from an adult man with Graves' disease, either hyperthyroidism or ophthalmopathy (not recorded which).

The chain uses TRBV6-4 and TRBJ2-6; D might be TRBD1 (5 bases). CDR3 length: 16 residues. Trimming left V 0 bases short and J 4 bases short, with 10 bases between. The germline gives CDR1 MRHNA, CDR2 SNTAGT. The CDR3 region is CASSDSGRRGANVLTF. The CDR3 DNA reads TGTGCCAGCAGTGACTCGGGGCGGCGCGGGGCCAACGTCCTGACTTTC.

Only a few counts were recorded for this clonotype. The V and J genes are TRBV5-6 and TRBJ1-5, with 7 bases matching TRBD1. The ends lost 0 bases at V and 7 bases at J; junction bases unmatched: 7. In germline, CDR1 is SGHDT, CDR2 YYEEEE. The CDR3 totals 15 residues. CDR3 sequence (DNA): TGTGCCAGCAGCTTGGGCAACAGGGGACGGCAGCCCCAGCATTTT. It is translated as CASSLGNRGRQPQHF.

This rearrangement joins TRBV7-9 to TRBJ2-5; 11 nucleotides match TRBD1. The V gene end was trimmed by 6 bases and the J gene end by 4 bases; junction bases not matched to a gene: 10. The CDR3 has 16 residues. CDR1 is SEHNR and CDR2 is FQNEAQ in the germline V gene (reference sequence). CDR3 sequence (DNA): TGTGCCAGCAGTGAGGACAGGGGGCCGAGGGGAGAGACCCAGTACTTC. Encoded protein: CASSEDRGPRGETQYF.

The rearrangement links TRBV11-3 to TRBJ1-2, with D perhaps matching TRBD1 (6 bases). V was trimmed by 3 bases and J by 7 bases, leaving 15 bases between them. The CDR3 has 14 amino acids. Looked up from germline, CDR1 is SGHNT and CDR2 is YENEEA. The CDR3 reads CASSFLSGDSGYTF. CDR3 bases: TGTGCCAGCAGCTTTCTTTCAGGGGATTCTGGCTACACCTTC.

The chain combines TRBV9 with TRBJ1-5; unclear D gene. The CDR3 consists of 14 residues. Trimming took off 4 bases at V and 2 bases at J, with 10 bases between the two ends. Germline-derived CDR1 and CDR2 are SGDLS and YYNGEE. This CDR3 is CASSSGWGNQPQHF. The CDR3 DNA sequence: TGTGCCAGCAGCTCCGGATGGGGCAATCAGCCCCAGCATTTT.

This rearrangement joins TRBV6-6 to TRBJ1-1; 8 nucleotides align to TRBD1. There are 15 residues in the CDR3. V shed 3 bases, J shed 4 bases, and the junction held 7 bases outside the gene matches. From germline, CDR1 is MNHNY and CDR2 SVGAGI (reference sequence). In DNA, the CDR3 is TGTGCCAGCAGTTATCTATCGACAGGGGCCACTGAAGCTTTCTTT. The encoded protein is CASSYLSTGATEAFF.

CDR3 DNA sequence: TGCAGCGTCGAAAGACAGGGAGGAAATCAGCCCCAGCATTTT. This codes for CSVERQGGNQPQHF. This chain links TRBV29-1 with TRBJ1-5, with 7 nucleotides matching TRBD1. Germline values: CDR1 SQVTM, CDR2 ANQGSEA. The CDR3 length is 14 residues. Germline trimming cut 6 bases from V and 4 bases from J; bases unmatched to any gene: 9.

This clonotype was counted a single time. The genes are TRBV6-2 or TRBV6-3 and TRBJ2-5, with D possibly being TRBD1 or TRBD2 (5 bases each). Germline V gene lookup returns CDR1 MNHEY and CDR2 SVGEGT. The ends were cut back, 0 bases at V and 0 bases at J, with 14 bases in the middle. The CDR3 consists of 17 residues. The DNA for the CDR3 is TGTGCCAGCAGTTACTCGAGGGGCAGAGGGTACCAAGAGACCCAGTACTTC. It codes for CASSYSRGRGYQETQYF.

The chain carries TRBV7-9 and TRBJ1-3, with unresolved D. Per the germline V gene, CDR1 is SEHNR and CDR2 is FQNEAQ (reference sequence). V lost 5 bases to trimming and J lost 0 bases, with 11 bases between them. The CDR3 has 15 amino acids. CDR3 nucleotides: TGTGCCAGCAGCCAACTGCAGAGCTCTGGAAACACCATATATTTT. Its translation is CASSQLQSSGNTIYF.

This clonotype was observed a few times. The chain joins TRBV3-1 to TRBJ1-1; D gene uncertain. Germline loops: CDR1 LGHDT, CDR2 YNNKEL (reference sequence). CDR3 length equals 13 residues. Trimming removed 2 bases at V and 5 bases at J, with 9 bases between. CDR3 sequence (DNA): TGTGCCAGCAGCCAAAGCCATGGGACTGAAGCTTTCTTT. Translating it yields CASSQSHGTEAFF.

Comments on this clonotype: At one end, the junction sequence differs from germline, possibly due to a read error. CDR3 in amino acids: CASSEPYEQHF. CDR3 DNA sequence: TGTGCCAGCAGTGAACCCTACGAGCAGCACTTC. The chain is built from TRBV2 and TRBJ2-7; D remains unclear. CDR3 length equals 11 residues. Per the germline V gene, CDR1 is SNHLY and CDR2 is FYNNEI. The whole variable domain, filled in from reference TRBV2 and TRBJ2-7, reads EPEVTQTPSHQVTQMGQEVILRCVPISNHLYFYWYRQILGQKVEFLVSFYNNEISEKSEIFDDQFSVERPDGSNFTLKIRSTKLEDSAMYFCASSEPYEQHFGPGTRLTVT.

This clonotype was observed a few times. The V call is TRBV20-1, the J call TRBJ2-7; D gene ambiguous. V lost 3 bases to trimming and J lost 0 bases, with 12 bases between them. Germline CDR1 reads DFQATT; CDR2 reads SNEGSKA (reference sequence). There are 14 residues in the CDR3. The CDR3 region has the DNA TGCAGTGCTAGGTCTCAGGTCTTCTCCTACGAGCAGTACTTC. It codes for CSARSQVFSYEQYF.

This chain uses TRBV12-5 with TRBJ1-1; D is unclear. From germline, CDR1 is LGHNT and CDR2 FRNRAP. V dropped 0 bases and J dropped 2 bases, with 7 bases sitting between them. The CDR3 is 14 amino acids. Here the CDR3 DNA reads TGTGCTAGTGGTTTGGTAGACTACAACACTGAAGCTTTCTTT. It specifies CASGLVDYNTEAFF.

This clonotype came up many times. The chain recombines TRBV7-6 with TRBJ1-1; unclear D gene. This CDR3 has 12 residues. The germline CDR1 and CDR2 sequences are SGHVS and FNYEAQ. Trimming left V 5 bases short and J 4 bases short, with 8 bases between. The CDR3 region has the DNA TGTGCCAGCAGCGTCGGGGTCACTGAAGCTTTCTTT. Translated: CASSVGVTEAFF.

This chain uses TRBV7-6 with TRBJ2-2; TRBD2 matches at 7 bases. Germline assignment: CDR1 SGHVS and CDR2 FNYEAQ. This CDR3 has 14 residues. J lost 8 bases, V lost 10 bases, and 13 bases had no gene match. In nucleotides, the CDR3 is TGTGCCACCAAGCTTAACGCGGGAGCTGGGGAGCTGTTTTTT. The encoded protein is CATKLNAGAGELFF.

J is TRBJ2-5 and V is TRBV2; 9 bases line up with TRBD1. V trimming: 7 bases; J trimming: 5 bases; junction bases outside the gene matches: 11. Germline CDR1 reads SNHLY; CDR2 reads FYNNEI. This CDR3 region has 15 residues. CDR3 sequence (DNA): TGTGCCAGCACCTTTTCGGGACAGGGCTGGGAGACCCAGTACTTC. Its protein is CASTFSGQGWETQYF.

This clonotype was observed at least ten times. The chain employs TRBV6-5 and TRBJ1-5, with a weak D call TRBD1 (5 bases). The germline V gene encodes CDR1 MNHEY and CDR2 SVGAGI. This CDR3 is built from 14 residues. V lost 5 bases, J lost 0 bases, and 8 bases lay in between. CDR3 sequence (DNA): TGTGCCAGCAGTGGGGCAGATAGCAATCAGCCCCAGCATTTT. Residues: CASSGADSNQPQHF.

V and J are TRBV2 and TRBJ1-1; tentative D call: TRBD1 (6 bases). This CDR3 comprises 12 residues. Germline V gives CDR1 SNHLY, CDR2 FYNNEI. V lost 3 bases, J lost 11 bases, and 13 bases lay in between. As DNA, the CDR3 is TGTGCCAGCAGTGAGGGGGCCCTGCGGGCTTTCTTT. Translating it yields CASSEGALRAFF.

This clonotype was seen a handful of times. The V call is TRBV7-6, the J call TRBJ1-5; no firm D call. CDR1 and CDR2 (germline): SGHVS, FNYEAQ. The CDR3 runs to 17 residues. Trimming left V 2 bases short and J 5 bases short, with 19 bases between. The CDR3 DNA reads TGTGCCAGCAGCTTACGGGTGGCAGTGGATGGGGATCAGCCCCAGCATTTT. Protein product: CASSLRVAVDGDQPQHF.

The chain links TRBV20-1 to TRBJ1-4, with 8 positions matching TRBD1. This CDR3 has 15 residues. V was clipped by 0 bases and J by 8 bases; unmatched bases: 8. The germline CDR1 and CDR2 sequences are DFQATT and SNEGSKA (reference sequence). The CDR3 sequence: CSARDPTGEEEKLFF. The CDR3 DNA is TGCAGTGCTAGAGACCCGACAGGGGAGGAGGAAAAACTGTTTTTT.

As regards this clonotype: This may stem from a read error, because a much larger clone lies one nucleotide away. The CDR3 DNA reads as TGTGCCAGCACAAGGACATGGGGGAACTATGGCTACACCTTC. Its protein product is CASTRTWGNYGYTF. This chain connects TRBV7-6 to TRBJ1-2; possibly TRBD1 for D (5 bases). Trimming removed 7 bases at V and 2 bases at J, with 14 bases between. Germline V gene data show CDR1 as SGHVS and CDR2 as FNYEAQ. The CDR3 covers 14 residues.

V usage is TRBV12-3 or TRBV12-4 and J usage is TRBJ2-7; the match to TRBD2 covers 11 bases. The CDR3 totals 16 residues. V shed 1 base, J shed 4 bases, and the junction held 6 bases outside the gene matches. The CDR3 region has the DNA TGTGCCAGCAGTTTAGGTACTAGCGGGAGCCGGTACGAGCAGTACTTC. Translation gives CASSLGTSGSRYEQYF.

V gene TRBV6-1 combines with J gene TRBJ1-1; D not resolved. Trimming removed 5 bases from V and 3 bases from J, with 10 bases in between. The CDR3 consists of 13 residues. Germline V gives CDR1 MNHNS, CDR2 SASEGT. For the CDR3, the DNA is TGTGCCAGCAGTTACCTCACTTACACTGAAGCTTTCTTT. Translation: CASSYLTYTEAFF.

The rearrangement uses TRBV21-1 and TRBJ2-7; TRBD1, the table's D call, lacks a check against the DNA. TRBV21-1 is reported as a pseudogene. CDR3 length: 13 residues. This chain's CDR3 is CASSMGPTYEQYF. The CDR3 coding sequence is TGTGCCAGCAGCATGGGACCCACCTACGAGCAGTACTTC.

This clonotype was seen ten or more times. The chain has TRBV10-3 and TRBJ1-1, with 7 bases matching TRBD1. V trimming: 6 bases; J trimming: 5 bases; junction bases outside the gene matches: 6. The germline V gene encodes CDR1 ENHRY and CDR2 SYGVKD. The CDR3 consists of 13 residues. The CDR3 region has the DNA TGTGCCATCAGAGACGACAGGGTGACTGAAGCTTTCTTT. It translates to CAIRDDRVTEAFF.